One TCR beta chain is described in this entry. The CDR3 spans 15 residues. With V trimmed by 5 bases and J by 4 bases, 6 bases remained unmatched. Germline assignment: CDR1 SGHTA and CDR2 FQGNSA. Samples had at least 6 million PBMCs isolated from them. The sample originates from a study of blood T cells in healthy people across ages. Primed by a sample-barcoded 5' primer and a J-beta primer mix, a second PCR proceeded for 7 to 11 cycles. Every sample returned 2.5 million or more CDR3-containing paired-end reads. TCRdb re-analysed the 5' RACE reads in MiXCR, keeping a single row per CDR3 protein. The sample contains 1.5 million to 2 million distinct CDR3 sequences, around half of which appear only once.

The sequence came from a woman aged 40 to 50 in good health. Material for sequencing was blood. The rearrangement joins TRBV7-2 to TRBJ1-5, with 9 bases aligning to TRBD1. The CDR3 DNA is TGTGCCAGCAGCGCGCGGACAGGGGTTAATCAGCCCCAGCATTTT. Its protein product is CASSARTGVNQPQHF.